These 24 T cell receptor beta chains originate from one sample sequenced in a study of blood T cells in healthy people across ages. A second PCR of 7 to 11 cycles used a sample-barcoded 5' primer and a J-beta primer mix. TCRdb fed the 5' RACE reads into MiXCR, producing one record per CDR3 protein. The data contain about 1.8 million distinct CDR3 sequences, around half of them singletons. Sample: blood. These receptors were collected from a woman aged 40-49 years in good health.

The V gene is TRBV5-1, the J gene TRBJ2-3; D gene uncertain. This CDR3 has 15 residues. Deletions cut 3 bases from V and 2 bases from J, with 13 bases between. Looked up from germline, CDR1 is SGHRS and CDR2 is YFSETQ. Here the CDR3 DNA reads TGCGCCAGCAGCTCCGCCTTTTCGGACACAGATACGCAGTATTTT. This encodes CASSSAFSDTDTQYF.

The chain uses TRBV5-4 and TRBJ2-7; 8 bases agree with TRBD1. J lost 0 bases, V lost 4 bases, and 9 bases had no gene match. Looked up from germline, CDR1 is SGHNT and CDR2 is YYREEE (reference sequence). The CDR3 is 16 amino acids. CDR3 region: CASSQARDRSSYEQYF. CDR3 coding DNA: TGTGCCAGCAGCCAAGCCCGGGACAGGAGCTCCTACGAGCAGTACTTC.

This clonotype was counted a few times. The gene calls are TRBV12-5 and TRBJ1-2; D is perhaps TRBD1 (5 bases). Germline CDR1 and CDR2: LGHNT and FRNRAP. CDR3 size: 14 residues. V lost 1 base and J lost 1, with 7 bases in between. The DNA for the CDR3 is TGTGCTAGTGGTTTGGGACAGCTTAACTATGGCTACACCTTC. Protein: CASGLGQLNYGYTF.

This clonotype was counted many times. The V call is TRBV12-3 or TRBV12-4, the J call TRBJ2-1, with D tentatively TRBD2 (5 bases). Trimming left V 2 bases short and J 8 bases short, with 13 bases between. The CDR3 contains 14 residues. The CDR3 protein is CASSLRGTVDEQFF. Written as DNA, the CDR3 is TGTGCCAGCAGTTTACGGGGAACCGTGGATGAGCAGTTCTTC.

This rearrangement joins TRBV27 to TRBJ2-5; TRBD1 aligns across 7 bases. Germline V gene lookup returns CDR1 MNHEY and CDR2 SMNVEV (reference sequence). J lost 2 bases, V lost 5 bases, and 8 bases had no gene match. The CDR3 is made up of 15 amino acids. DNA for the CDR3: TGTGCCAGCAGTATACCGGGACAGTTACAAGAGACCCAGTACTTC. The encoded protein is CASSIPGQLQETQYF.

This clonotype turned up a few times. J is TRBJ1-5 and V is TRBV27; D is perhaps TRBD1 (6 bases). Germline CDR1 and CDR2: MNHEY and SMNVEV (reference sequence). The ends were cut back, 5 bases at V and 7 bases at J, with 12 bases in the middle. CDR3 length: 13 residues. CDR3 residues: CASSPGAKQPQHF. The CDR3 nucleotides are TGTGCCAGCAGTCCGGGGGCGAAACAGCCCCAGCATTTT.

This clonotype was detected only a few times. The rearrangement links TRBV12-3 or TRBV12-4 to TRBJ1-1; 7 bases align to TRBD1. The length of the CDR3 is 15 residues. V shed 1 base, J shed 1 base, and the junction held 3 bases outside the gene matches. DNA of the CDR3: TGTGCCAGCAGTTTAGAGGACAGGAGGAACACTGAAGCTTTCTTT. Its protein product is CASSLEDRRNTEAFF.

This clonotype was counted only a few times. One base away lies a much larger clone, so this may be a sequencing read error. The chain links TRBV20-1 to TRBJ2-1; the D is unclear. The V gene lost 0 bases and the J gene lost 0 bases, with 6 bases spanning the gap. Germline V gene data show CDR1 as DFQATT and CDR2 as SNEGSKA (reference sequence). The CDR3 sequence is 14 residues long. The CDR3 spells CSARERSSYNEQFF. CDR3 sequence (DNA): TGCAGTGCTAGAGAGCGGAGCTCCTACAATGAGCAGTTCTTC.

J is TRBJ1-5 and V is TRBV12-3 or TRBV12-4; D is unclear. V lost 5 bases to trimming and J lost 3 bases, with 11 bases between them. CDR3 size: 14 residues. CDR3 in DNA: TGTGCCAGCAGTAGGACGGATTTCAATCAGCCCCAGCATTTT. Translated, it gives CASSRTDFNQPQHF.

In nucleotides, the CDR3 is TGTGCCAGCAGCGGACAGGTTTTGAGACAGCCCCAGCATTTT. Its protein product is CASSGQVLRQPQHF. V is TRBV12-3 or TRBV12-4 and J is TRBJ1-5; TRBD1 matches 7 bases. The CDR3 spans 14 residues. J lost 7 bases, V lost 6 bases, and 9 bases had no gene match.

This clonotype was counted between two and nine times. V is TRBV20-1 and J is TRBJ1-2; 7 nucleotides line up with TRBD1. The CDR3 length is 12 residues. Germline V gene sequence: CDR1 DFQATT, CDR2 SNEGSKA (reference sequence). The V gene end was trimmed by 4 bases and the J gene end by 4 bases; junction bases not matched to a gene: 3. CDR3 loop: CSATTGVYGYTF. The CDR3 nucleotides are TGCAGTGCTACTACAGGGGTCTATGGCTACACCTTC.

J is TRBJ2-6 and V is TRBV9; no firm D call. The CDR3 is 17 residues long. The germline V and J ends were trimmed by 0 bases and 4 bases, with 14 bases remaining between them. CDR1 SGDLS and CDR2 YYNGEE come from the germline V gene. This chain's CDR3 is CASSVVPVRSGANVLTF. For the CDR3, the DNA is TGTGCCAGCAGCGTAGTCCCGGTGCGGTCCGGGGCCAACGTCCTGACTTTC.

The chain carries TRBV5-6 and TRBJ2-6, with TRBD1 matching 10 bases. This CDR3 region has 19 residues. The J segment lost 0 bases and the V segment lost 4 bases, leaving 10 bases of the junction unmatched. Germline-derived CDR1 and CDR2 are SGHDT and YYEEEE. CDR3 nucleotide sequence: TGTGCCAGCAGCCCAACCGGGACAGGGGACCTCTCTGGGGCCAACGTCCTGACTTTC. Amino acid sequence: CASSPTGTGDLSGANVLTF. Combining the CDR3 with reference TRBV5-6 and TRBJ2-6 gives the whole variable domain DAGVTQSPTHLIKTRGQQVTLRCSPKSGHDTVSWYQQALGQGPQFIFQYYEEEERQRGNFPDRFSGHQFPNYSSELNVNALLLGDSALYLCASSPTGTGDLSGANVLTFGAGSRLTVL.

This clonotype was counted only a few times. V and J are TRBV7-2 and TRBJ1-2, with D possibly being TRBD1 (6 bases). Trimming removed 1 base from V and 7 bases from J, with 16 bases in between. Germline CDR1 is SGHTA and CDR2 is FQGNSA. The CDR3 has 15 residues. Here the CDR3 reads CASSLGGRGMAGYTF. In DNA, the CDR3 is TGTGCCAGCAGCTTAGGGGGGCGCGGGATGGCTGGCTACACCTTC.

This clonotype was counted a few times. The chain carries TRBV3-1 and TRBJ2-1; a possible D gene is TRBD1 (5 bases). The germline V and J ends were trimmed by 4 bases and 2 bases, with 15 bases remaining between them. The germline V gene has CDR1 LGHDT and CDR2 YNNKEL (reference sequence). The CDR3 length is 16 residues. CDR3 sequence: CASSLQGRKAYNEQFF. Here the CDR3 DNA reads TGTGCCAGCAGCCTTCAGGGAAGGAAAGCCTACAATGAGCAGTTCTTC.

This clonotype was seen once. V usage is TRBV7-9 and J usage is TRBJ1-1; TRBD1 is a possible D gene (6 bases). Germline CDR1 SEHNR, CDR2 FQNEAQ (reference sequence). V was cut by 5 bases and J by 1 base, with 14 bases left in between. The CDR3 totals 15 residues. Written as DNA, the CDR3 is TGTGCCAGCAGCGCAGACAGGTTGACGAACACTGAAGCTTTCTTT. The encoded protein is CASSADRLTNTEAFF. The whole variable domain, filled in from reference TRBV7-9 and TRBJ1-1, reads DTGVSQNPRHKITKRGQNVTFRCDPISEHNRLYWYRQTLGQGPEFLTYFQNEAQLEKSRLLSDRFSAERPKGSFSTLEIQRTEQGDSAMYLCASSADRLTNTEAFFGQGTRLTVV.

This clonotype showed up just a few times. The gene calls are TRBV5-1 and TRBJ2-5; D is possibly TRBD1 (6 bases). The CDR3 is 13 residues long. Trimming cost V 0 bases and J 11 bases, with 14 bases left between them. Germline-derived CDR1 and CDR2 are SGHRS and YFSETQ. The DNA of the CDR3 is TGCGCCAGCAGCTTGGTAGACGGCACAGGGCAGTACTTC. This encodes CASSLVDGTGQYF. Looking up the rest from reference TRBV5-1 and TRBJ2-5 gives the full variable domain: KAGVTQTPRYLIKTRGQQVTLSCSPISGHRSVSWYQQTPGQGLQFLFEYFSETQRNKGNFPGRFSGRQFSNSRSEMNVSTLELGDSALYLCASSLVDGTGQYFGPGTRLLVL.

This rearrangement joins TRBV6-2 or TRBV6-3 to TRBJ1-2; no clear D. Germline V gene sequence: CDR1 MNHEY, CDR2 SVGEGT. V dropped 4 bases and J dropped 4 bases, with 13 bases sitting between them. The CDR3 is made up of 14 amino acids. CDR3 amino acids: CASSSFGGSYGYTF. The CDR3 coding sequence is TGTGCCAGCAGTTCGTTCGGAGGGAGCTATGGCTACACCTTC.

The CDR3 nucleotides are TGCAGTGCCCCCGGACCCCTCGAGCAGTACTTC. Translated: CSAPGPLEQYF. This chain connects TRBV20-1 to TRBJ2-7; D is unclear. Trimming stripped 6 bases from V and 6 bases from J, with 12 bases between. CDR3 length: 11 amino acids. Germline V lookup: CDR1 DFQATT, CDR2 SNEGSKA (reference sequence).

This chain links TRBV7-2 with TRBJ2-7; D perhaps matches TRBD1 (5 bases). The CDR3 has 15 residues. V was trimmed by 4 bases and J by 3 bases, leaving 16 bases between them. Germline V lookup: CDR1 SGHTA, CDR2 FQGNSA. In DNA, the CDR3 is TGTGCCAGCAGCTCTCAGGGCGACCCAATCTACGAGCAGTACTTC. Its protein is CASSSQGDPIYEQYF.

The chain combines TRBV24-1 with TRBJ2-1; tentatively, D is TRBD2 (6 bases). The DNA end is more similar to TRBJ2-7, so the J call may be wrong. Germline assignment: CDR1 KGHDR and CDR2 SFDVKD. The CDR3 sequence is 15 residues long. The CDR3 protein is CATSLWTTIYNEQYF. CDR3 DNA: TGTGCCACCAGTCTCTGGACTACCATCTACAATGAGCAGTACTTC.

The chain combines TRBV28 with TRBJ2-1, with a possible D match to TRBD2 (5 bases). Between the trimmed V and J ends, which lost 6 bases and 0 bases, there was a span of 15 bases. CDR3 size: 16 residues. Germline V gene sequence: CDR1 MDHEN, CDR2 SYDVKM. CDR3 protein: CASSTDGENSYNEQFF. CDR3 DNA: TGTGCCAGCAGCACGGACGGGGAGAACTCCTACAATGAGCAGTTCTTC.

The rearrangement links TRBV6-5 to TRBJ1-4; D perhaps matches TRBD1 (5 bases). The ends were cut back, 5 bases at V and 0 bases at J, with 13 bases in the middle. The CDR3 sequence is 16 residues long. CDR1 and CDR2 from the germline V gene are MNHEY and SVGAGI. The CDR3 loop is CASSPGTFATNEKLFF. CDR3 sequence (DNA): TGTGCCAGCAGTCCCGGGACGTTCGCAACTAATGAAAAACTGTTTTTT.

A few counts support this clonotype. The rearrangement links TRBV10-3 to TRBJ2-5, with D possibly TRBD2 on 5 matching bases. Per the germline V gene, CDR1 is ENHRY and CDR2 is SYGVKD. The CDR3 covers 11 residues. The ends were cut back, 3 bases at V and 11 bases at J, with 10 bases in the middle. As DNA, the CDR3 is TGTGCCATCAGTGATACCGGGGAGCAGTACTTC. Translation: CAISDTGEQYF.